This TCR beta chain was sequenced in a study of blood T cell repertoires in COVID-19. V was pared by 4 bases and J by 3 bases, with 20 bases between. The CDR3 has 16 residues. Germline V gene sequence: CDR1 SGHDT, CDR2 YYEEEE. Here immunoSEQ multiplex PCR was the method, and the copy in TCRdb shows in-frame clones only, minus some. The table shows around 48,000 clones, with around nine tenths occurring only once. V usage is TRBV5-6 and J usage is TRBJ2-7, with a possible D match to TRBD2 (5 bases). The TCR sequence derives from a man between 60 and 70 years old with active or convalescent COVID-19. Sequencing was done on a sample of peripheral blood. The CDR3 region has the DNA TGTGCCAGCAGCCGCCCCGAGGGCCCGAGAAACTACGAGCAGTACTTC. Its translation: CASSRPEGPRNYEQYF.